These 23 T cell receptor beta chains came from one sample sequenced in a study of T cell changes during pregnancy in multiple sclerosis. Sequencing used immunoSEQ multiplex PCR; TCRdb keeps in-frame clones, though not all of them. The table lists tens of thousands of clones, approximately 92% of them singletons. This specimen was CD4+ T cells from peripheral blood mononuclear cells, taken after pregnancy. The source is a female donor with multiple sclerosis, enrolled in a pregnancy study.

There are a few counts of this clone. The chain couples TRBV29-1 to TRBJ2-5; possible D gene TRBD2, 5 bases. The CDR3 has 14 amino acids. Deletions cut 4 bases from V and 2 bases from J, with 14 bases between. CDR1 is SQVTM, CDR2 ANQGSEA, per germline. DNA of the CDR3: TGCAGCGTTGGAGGGAGAGCCTTACAAGAGACCCAGTACTTC. Protein sequence: CSVGGRALQETQYF.

V is TRBV6-5 and J is TRBJ1-1; tentatively, D is TRBD1 (5 bases). The CDR3 spans 14 residues. With 8 bases removed from V and 6 bases from J, the gap between germline ends came to 19 bases. Looked up from germline, CDR1 is MNHEY and CDR2 is SVGAGI. CDR3 DNA sequence: TGTGCCAGCGGATTACACCTCCAGGGTTCTGAAGCTTTCTTT. It codes for CASGLHLQGSEAFF.

This clone was observed a few times. This chain joins TRBV2 and TRBJ1-2; D is unclear. V was pared by 5 bases and J by 8 bases, with 9 bases between. The CDR3 has 11 amino acids. The germline gives CDR1 SNHLY, CDR2 FYNNEI. CDR3 nucleotides: TGTGCCAGCAGTTATCTTTTGGGCTACACCTTC. Protein sequence: CASSYLLGYTF.

This rearrangement joins TRBV14 to TRBJ2-5; possibly TRBD1 for D (6 bases). CDR1 SGHDN and CDR2 FVKESK come from the germline V gene. With 0 bases removed from V and 4 bases from J, the gap between germline ends came to 15 bases. CDR3 size: 16 residues. The CDR3 region is CASSQDLARGRETQYF. As DNA, the CDR3 is TGTGCCAGCAGCCAAGATTTAGCCAGGGGAAGAGAGACCCAGTACTTC.

The chain has TRBV11-1 and TRBJ2-7; 11 positions match TRBD2. The junction had 6 bases not matched to a gene; V was cut back by 5 bases and J by 6 bases. Germline CDR1 is SGHAT and CDR2 is FQDESV (reference sequence). This CDR3 is built from 14 residues. The CDR3 region is CASSPGLAEGEQYF. CDR3 nucleotides: TGTGCCAGCAGCCCGGGACTAGCGGAAGGCGAGCAGTACTTC.

The chain employs TRBV28 and TRBJ2-2; 7 bases map to TRBD1. CDR3 length: 16 amino acids. In germline, CDR1 is MDHEN, CDR2 SYDVKM. Germline trimming cut 9 bases from V and 4 bases from J; bases unmatched to any gene: 14. The CDR3, as DNA: TGTGCCAGTTCTGACTCGAAGGGGGCCGGCACCGGGGAGCTGTTTTTT. Translated: CASSDSKGAGTGELFF. Together with reference TRBV28 and TRBJ2-2, the CDR3 gives the full variable domain: DVKVTQSSRYLVKRTGEKVFLECVQDMDHENMFWYRQDPGLGLRLIYFSYDVKMKEKGDIPEGYSVSREKKERFSLILESASTNQTSMYLCASSDSKGAGTGELFFGEGSRLTVL.

The chain is built from TRBV28 and TRBJ2-7, with D possibly matching TRBD1 (5 bases). The CDR3 covers 16 residues. Germline V gene sequence: CDR1 MDHEN, CDR2 SYDVKM. Trimming stripped 2 bases from V and 5 bases from J, with 19 bases between. Here the CDR3 reads CASSLEGWRRANEQYF. For the CDR3, the DNA is TGTGCCAGCAGTTTAGAAGGGTGGCGCAGGGCTAACGAGCAGTACTTC.

The rearrangement uses TRBV19 and TRBJ2-7, with 10 bases identical to TRBD1. The ends lost 6 bases at V and 1 base at J; junction bases unmatched: 6. Germline CDR1 is LNHDA and CDR2 is SQIVND (reference sequence). The CDR3 length is 15 residues. This CDR3 is CASSDDRGRSYEQYF. The DNA of the CDR3 is TGTGCCAGTAGCGATGACAGGGGGCGATCCTACGAGCAGTACTTC.

This chain connects TRBV19 to TRBJ2-2; tentative D call: TRBD2 (7 bases). This CDR3 is built from 16 residues. CDR1 is LNHDA, CDR2 SQIVND, per germline (reference sequence). With 3 bases removed from V and 6 bases from J, the gap between germline ends came to 17 bases. The CDR3 is CASSMRGGANPGELFF. The CDR3 DNA sequence: TGTGCCAGTAGTATGAGGGGGGGGGCTAATCCCGGGGAGCTGTTTTTT.

J is TRBJ2-1 and V is TRBV18; the match to TRBD2 covers 9 bases. CDR3 size: 16 residues. Germline CDR1 reads KGHSH; CDR2 reads LQKENI. V lost 3 bases, J lost 2 bases, and 5 bases stayed unmatched. CDR3 in DNA: TGTGCCAGCTCACCTTCGGCTAGCGGGACCTACAATGAGCAGTTCTTC. Protein: CASSPSASGTYNEQFF. The variable domain in full, completed from reference TRBV18 and TRBJ2-1, reads NAGVMQNPRHLVRRRGQEARLRCSPMKGHSHVYWYRQLPEEGLKFMVYLQKENIIDESGMPKERFSAEFPKEGPSILRIQQVVRGDSAAYFCASSPSASGTYNEQFFGPGTRLTVL.

This chain joins TRBV6-1 and TRBJ1-2, with D possibly TRBD1 on 5 matching bases. Germline values: CDR1 MNHNS, CDR2 SASEGT. The CDR3 spans 13 residues. V was clipped by 5 bases and J by 3 bases, with 10 bases between them. The CDR3 here is CASSLGGDYGYTF. The CDR3 DNA reads as TGTGCCAGCAGTCTTGGGGGGGACTATGGCTACACCTTC.

V gene TRBV5-5 combines with J gene TRBJ2-7, with TRBD2 identical over 11 bases. The CDR3 has 14 amino acids. CDR1 SGHKS and CDR2 YYEKEE come from the germline V gene (reference sequence). J gave up 4 bases and V 5 bases, and 5 bases lay outside the gene matches. Written as DNA, the CDR3 is TGTGCCAGCAGTTCCGGGACTAGCGGATACGAGCAGTACTTC. It yields the protein CASSSGTSGYEQYF.

This sequence joins TRBV11-1 and TRBJ2-7; the D is unclear. V gave up 8 bases and J gave up 6 bases, with 11 bases separating them. The CDR3 runs 11 residues. Germline values: CDR1 SGHAT, CDR2 FQDESV (reference sequence). The CDR3 here is CASRLGGEQYF. CDR3 DNA: TGTGCCAGCCGCCTTGGCGGCGAGCAGTACTTC.

The V gene is TRBV30, the J gene TRBJ2-6, with 7 bases identical to TRBD1. CDR3 length equals 19 residues. Germline CDR1 is GTSNPN and CDR2 is SVGIG (reference sequence). Trimming at V came to 2 bases and at J to 4 bases, leaving 17 bases not matched to a gene. The CDR3 nucleotides are TGTGCCTGGAGTAAGACCTCCGGGACAGTTACCTTAGGGGCCAACGTCCTGACTTTC. Protein product: CAWSKTSGTVTLGANVLTF.

The chain has TRBV5-1 and TRBJ1-6, with D hard to call. CDR3 size: 16 residues. With 0 bases removed from V and 0 bases from J, the gap between germline ends came to 7 bases. CDR1 SGHRS and CDR2 YFSETQ come from the germline V gene. The DNA for the CDR3 is TGCGCCAGCAGCTTGGCTAGCAGCTCCTATAATTCACCCCTCCACTTT. As protein: CASSLASSSYNSPLHF.

The chain links TRBV6-5 to TRBJ2-2; TRBD1 aligns across 8 bases. In germline, CDR1 is MNHEY, CDR2 SVGAGI. The CDR3 extends over 15 amino acids. V trimming: 6 bases; J trimming: 0 bases; junction bases outside the gene matches: 3. The CDR3 DNA follows: TGTGCCAGCAGGGGGACAGGAACGAACACCGGGGAGCTGTTTTTT. It encodes CASRGTGTNTGELFF.

The V and J genes are TRBV15 and TRBJ2-1; D gene uncertain. V dropped 5 bases and J dropped 6 bases, with 26 bases sitting between them. The CDR3 runs to 18 residues. Germline V gene sequence: CDR1 LNHNV, CDR2 YYDKDF (reference sequence). The CDR3 DNA is TGTGCCACCAGCGGTGATACCTTTTCTAGGCCCTCGGGCAATGAGCAGTTCTTC. Protein: CATSGDTFSRPSGNEQFF.

The table lists this clone with a count of one. The chain recombines TRBV18 with TRBJ1-2; TRBD1 is a possible D gene (5 bases). Trimming stripped 3 bases from V and 3 bases from J, with 8 bases between. Per the germline V gene, CDR1 is KGHSH and CDR2 is LQKENI. The CDR3 spans 13 residues. The CDR3 loop reads CASSPARDYGYTF. In DNA, the CDR3 is TGTGCCAGCTCACCCGCCAGGGACTATGGCTACACCTTC. Full variable domain (missing parts from reference TRBV18 and TRBJ1-2): NAGVMQNPRHLVRRRGQEARLRCSPMKGHSHVYWYRQLPEEGLKFMVYLQKENIIDESGMPKERFSAEFPKEGPSILRIQQVVRGDSAAYFCASSPARDYGYTFGSGTRLTVV.

This sequence joins TRBV19 and TRBJ2-2; 10 bases are a match to TRBD1. In germline, CDR1 is LNHDA, CDR2 SQIVND (reference sequence). Trimming at V came to 11 bases and at J to 4 bases, leaving 4 bases not matched to a gene. This CDR3 is 13 amino acids long. The CDR3, as DNA: TGTGCCTCACGGACAGGGGGCACCGGGGAGCTGTTTTTT. Translation gives CASRTGGTGELFF.

The chain uses TRBV7-3 and TRBJ2-1; TRBD2 agrees at 11 bases. After removal of 5 bases from V and 4 bases from J, the junction contained 7 bases not matched to a gene. The germline CDR1 and CDR2 sequences are SGHTA and FQGTGA. The CDR3 length is 16 residues. The CDR3 bases are TGTGCCAGCAGCGTTGATTTAGCGGGAGGGTACAATGAGCAGTTCTTC. It specifies CASSVDLAGGYNEQFF. Supplemented by reference TRBV7-3 and TRBJ2-1, the full variable domain reads GAGVSQTPSNKVTEKGKYVELRCDPISGHTALYWYRQSLGQGPEFLIYFQGTGAADDSGLPNDRFFAVRPEGSVSTLKIQRTERGDSAVYLCASSVDLAGGYNEQFFGPGTRLTVL.

The rearrangement links TRBV7-2 to TRBJ2-1; 10 positions match TRBD2. CDR1 is SGHTA, CDR2 FQGNSA, per germline. V shed 6 bases, J shed 7 bases, and the junction held 6 bases outside the gene matches. The CDR3 spans 14 residues. The CDR3 bases are TGTGCCAGCAGGGGAAGGACTAGCGGTAATGAGCAGTTCTTC. Encoded protein: CASRGRTSGNEQFF.

The chain employs TRBV18 and TRBJ2-2; a possible D gene is TRBD1 (7 bases). Germline V gives CDR1 KGHSH, CDR2 LQKENI. The CDR3 sequence is 15 residues long. Trimming removed 3 bases at V and 8 bases at J, with 16 bases between. In DNA form, the CDR3 reads TGTGCCAGCTCACCTAAGACAGGGACTGGAGGGGAGCTGTTTTTT. This gives the protein CASSPKTGTGGELFF.

J is TRBJ1-1 and V is TRBV5-1; 8 bases map to TRBD1. This CDR3 is built from 16 residues. In germline, CDR1 is SGHRS, CDR2 YFSETQ. Trimming removed 4 bases from V and 1 base from J; junction bases left unmatched: 9. The CDR3 protein is CASSDLLRGPNTEAFF. The CDR3 bases are TGCGCCAGCAGCGACCTACTCAGGGGGCCGAACACTGAAGCTTTCTTT. The full variable domain, with the rest looked up from reference TRBV5-1 and TRBJ1-1, is KAGVTQTPRYLIKTRGQQVTLSCSPISGHRSVSWYQQTPGQGLQFLFEYFSETQRNKGNFPGRFSGRQFSNSRSEMNVSTLELGDSALYLCASSDLLRGPNTEAFFGQGTRLTVV.